This TCR beta chain was obtained from a study of beta chain features in type 1 diabetes. The sample holds a few counts of this clone. Expressed TCRB transcripts were sequenced because the entire RNA isolate underwent reverse transcription. TCRdb's copy holds only in-frame clones and misses some; the assay was immunoSEQ multiplex PCR. The table lists about 180,000 clones, about an eighth of them singletons. J gave up 2 bases and V 5 bases, and 7 bases lay outside the gene matches. Per the germline V gene, CDR1 is LNHDA and CDR2 is SQIVND (reference sequence). The CDR3 is made up of 15 amino acids. Sorting produced populations that all topped 98% purity.

Sequencing used central memory CD4+ T cells from blood. The origin of this receptor is a woman aged 18-35 years in good health. The chain couples TRBV19 to TRBJ2-3, with 7 bases fitting TRBD1. In DNA form, the CDR3 reads TGTGCCAGTAGTTCCCCGGGACAGCTCACAGATACGCAGTATTTT. Translation gives CASSSPGQLTDTQYF.